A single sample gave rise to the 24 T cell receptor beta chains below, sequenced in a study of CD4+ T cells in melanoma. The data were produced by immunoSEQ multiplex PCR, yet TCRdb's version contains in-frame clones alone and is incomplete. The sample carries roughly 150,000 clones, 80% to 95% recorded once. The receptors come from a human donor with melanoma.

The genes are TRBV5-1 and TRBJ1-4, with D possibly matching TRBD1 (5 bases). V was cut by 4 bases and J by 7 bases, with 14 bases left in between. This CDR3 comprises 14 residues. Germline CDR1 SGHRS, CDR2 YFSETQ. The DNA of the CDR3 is TGCGCCAGCAGCCCCGACCCCGGGGGTGAAAAACTGTTTTTT. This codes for CASSPDPGGEKLFF.

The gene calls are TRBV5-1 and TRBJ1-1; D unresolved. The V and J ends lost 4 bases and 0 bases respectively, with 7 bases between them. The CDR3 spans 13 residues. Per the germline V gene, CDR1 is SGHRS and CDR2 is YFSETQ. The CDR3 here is CASSTTVNTEAFF. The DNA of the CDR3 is TGCGCCAGCAGCACCACAGTGAACACTGAAGCTTTCTTT. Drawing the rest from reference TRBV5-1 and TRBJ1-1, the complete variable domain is KAGVTQTPRYLIKTRGQQVTLSCSPISGHRSVSWYQQTPGQGLQFLFEYFSETQRNKGNFPGRFSGRQFSNSRSEMNVSTLELGDSALYLCASSTTVNTEAFFGQGTRLTVV.

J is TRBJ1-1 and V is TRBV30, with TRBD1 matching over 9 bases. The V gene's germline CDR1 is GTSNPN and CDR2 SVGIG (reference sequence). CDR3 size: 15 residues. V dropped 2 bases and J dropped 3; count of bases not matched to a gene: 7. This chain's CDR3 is CAWSPGTGIDTEAFF. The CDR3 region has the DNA TGTGCCTGGAGTCCCGGGACAGGGATCGACACTGAAGCTTTCTTT.

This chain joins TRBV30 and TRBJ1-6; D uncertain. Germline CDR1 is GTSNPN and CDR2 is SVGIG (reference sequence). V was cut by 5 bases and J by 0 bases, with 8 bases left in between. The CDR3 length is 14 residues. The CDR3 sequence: CAWGRSSYNSPLHF. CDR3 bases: TGTGCCTGGGGCAGGAGCTCCTATAATTCACCCCTCCACTTT.

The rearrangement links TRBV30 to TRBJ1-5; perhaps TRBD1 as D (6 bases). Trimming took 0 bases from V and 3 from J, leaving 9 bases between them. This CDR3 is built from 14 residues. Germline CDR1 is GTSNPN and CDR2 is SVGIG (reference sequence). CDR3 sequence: CAWSVRGHNQPQHF. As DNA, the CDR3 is TGTGCCTGGAGTGTACGGGGGCACAATCAGCCCCAGCATTTT. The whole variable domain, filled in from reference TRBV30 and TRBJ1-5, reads SQTIHQWPATLVQPVGSPLSLECTVEGTSNPNLYWYRQAAGRGLQLLFYSVGIGQISSEVPQNLSASRPQDRQFILSSKKLLLSDSGFYLCAWSVRGHNQPQHFGDGTRLSIL.

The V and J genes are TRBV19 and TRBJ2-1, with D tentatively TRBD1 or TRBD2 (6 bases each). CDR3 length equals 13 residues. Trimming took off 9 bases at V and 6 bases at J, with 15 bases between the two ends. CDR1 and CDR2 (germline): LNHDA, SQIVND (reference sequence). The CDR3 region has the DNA TGTGCCAGCACGGTAGGGGGGAGCAATGAGCAGTTCTTC. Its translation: CASTVGGSNEQFF.

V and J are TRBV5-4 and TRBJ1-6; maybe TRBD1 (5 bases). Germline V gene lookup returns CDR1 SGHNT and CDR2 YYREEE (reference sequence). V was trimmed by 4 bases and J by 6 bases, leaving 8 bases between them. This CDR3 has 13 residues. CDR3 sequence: CASSKQANSPLHF. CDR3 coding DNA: TGTGCCAGCAGCAAACAGGCTAATTCACCCCTCCACTTT. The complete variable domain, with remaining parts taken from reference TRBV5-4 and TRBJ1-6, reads ETGVTQSPTHLIKTRGQQVTLRCSSQSGHNTVSWYQQALGQGPQFIFQYYREEENGRGNFPPRFSGLQFPNYSSELNVNALELDDSALYLCASSKQANSPLHFGNGTRLTVT.

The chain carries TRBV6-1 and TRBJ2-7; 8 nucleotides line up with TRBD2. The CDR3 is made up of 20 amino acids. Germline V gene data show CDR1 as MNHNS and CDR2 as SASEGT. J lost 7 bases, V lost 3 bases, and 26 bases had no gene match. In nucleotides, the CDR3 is TGTGCCAGCAGTGACCCGGGACACCGACGGGGGGGCTTCCGTAATGGAGAGCAGTACTTC. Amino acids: CASSDPGHRRGGFRNGEQYF.

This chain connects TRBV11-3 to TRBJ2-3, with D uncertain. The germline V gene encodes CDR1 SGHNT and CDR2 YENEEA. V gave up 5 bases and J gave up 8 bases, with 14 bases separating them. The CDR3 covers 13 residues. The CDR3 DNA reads TGTGCCAGCAGCGCGCGTCCCCGGGCTACGCAGTATTTT. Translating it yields CASSARPRATQYF.

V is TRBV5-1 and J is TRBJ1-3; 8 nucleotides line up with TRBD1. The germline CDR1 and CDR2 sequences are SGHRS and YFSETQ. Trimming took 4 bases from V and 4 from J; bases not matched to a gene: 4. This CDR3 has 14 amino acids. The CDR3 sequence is CASSQGTGGNTIYF. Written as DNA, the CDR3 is TGCGCCAGCAGCCAAGGGACAGGAGGAAACACCATATATTTT.

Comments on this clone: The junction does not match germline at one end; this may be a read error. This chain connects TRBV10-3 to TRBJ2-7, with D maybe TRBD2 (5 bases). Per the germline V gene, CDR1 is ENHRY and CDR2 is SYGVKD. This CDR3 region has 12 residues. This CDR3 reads CALSSGTYEQYF. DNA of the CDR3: TGTGCCCTCAGCTCCGGGACCTACGAGCAGTACTTC.

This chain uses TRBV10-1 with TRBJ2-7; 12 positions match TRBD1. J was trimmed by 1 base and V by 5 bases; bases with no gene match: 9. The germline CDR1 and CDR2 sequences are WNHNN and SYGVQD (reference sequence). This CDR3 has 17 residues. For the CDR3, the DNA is TGCGCCAGCAGTCCCGGGACAGGGGGCTTCAGGTCCTACGAGCAGTACTTC. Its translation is CASSPGTGGFRSYEQYF.

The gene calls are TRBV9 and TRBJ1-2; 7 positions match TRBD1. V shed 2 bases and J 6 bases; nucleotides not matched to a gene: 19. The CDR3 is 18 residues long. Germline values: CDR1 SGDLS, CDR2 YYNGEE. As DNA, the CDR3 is TGTGCCAGCAGCGTGGGGGGGGGACAGTACCAAGGAACGGATGGCTACACCTTC. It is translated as CASSVGGGQYQGTDGYTF.

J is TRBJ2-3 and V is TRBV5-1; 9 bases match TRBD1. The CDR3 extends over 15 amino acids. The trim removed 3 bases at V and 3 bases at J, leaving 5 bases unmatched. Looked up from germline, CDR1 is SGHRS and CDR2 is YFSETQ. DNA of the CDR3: TGCGCCAGCAGCTACCAACAGGGGGCAACAGATACGCAGTATTTT. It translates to CASSYQQGATDTQYF.

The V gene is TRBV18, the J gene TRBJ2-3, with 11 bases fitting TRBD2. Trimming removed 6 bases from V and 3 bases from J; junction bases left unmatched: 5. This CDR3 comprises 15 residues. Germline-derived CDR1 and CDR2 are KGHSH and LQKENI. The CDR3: CASSSSGGTTDTQYF. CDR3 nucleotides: TGTGCCAGCTCGTCTAGCGGGGGGACGACAGATACGCAGTATTTT.

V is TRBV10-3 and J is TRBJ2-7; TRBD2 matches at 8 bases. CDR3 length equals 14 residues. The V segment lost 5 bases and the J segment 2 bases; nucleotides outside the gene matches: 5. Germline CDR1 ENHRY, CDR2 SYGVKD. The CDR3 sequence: CAISPSGGPYEQYF. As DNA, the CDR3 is TGTGCCATCAGTCCTTCGGGGGGGCCCTACGAGCAGTACTTC.

This CDR3 is CASSGERVNYGYTF. CDR3 nucleotides: TGTGCCAGCAGCGGAGAACGGGTTAACTATGGCTACACCTTC. This rearrangement joins TRBV5-4 to TRBJ1-2, with D hard to call. The CDR3 is 14 residues long. CDR1 and CDR2 (germline): SGHNT, YYREEE (reference sequence). Trimming stripped 4 bases from V and 1 base from J, with 11 bases between.

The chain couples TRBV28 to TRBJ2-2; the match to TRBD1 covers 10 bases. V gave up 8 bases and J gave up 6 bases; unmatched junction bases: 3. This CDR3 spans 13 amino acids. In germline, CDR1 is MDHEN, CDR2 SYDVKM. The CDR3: CASGQGGAGELFF. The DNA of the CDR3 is TGTGCCAGCGGACAGGGGGGGGCCGGGGAGCTGTTTTTT. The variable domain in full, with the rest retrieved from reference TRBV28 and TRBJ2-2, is DVKVTQSSRYLVKRTGEKVFLECVQDMDHENMFWYRQDPGLGLRLIYFSYDVKMKEKGDIPEGYSVSREKKERFSLILESASTNQTSMYLCASGQGGAGELFFGEGSRLTVL.

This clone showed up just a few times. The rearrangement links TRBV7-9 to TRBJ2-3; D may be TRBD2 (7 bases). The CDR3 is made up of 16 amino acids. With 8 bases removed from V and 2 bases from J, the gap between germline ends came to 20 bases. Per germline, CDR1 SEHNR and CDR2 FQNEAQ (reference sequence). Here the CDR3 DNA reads TGTGCCAGCGGCAGGGGACGAGCGGGGCTCACAGATACGCAGTATTTT. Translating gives CASGRGRAGLTDTQYF.

The CDR3 loop is CASSEGSGANVLTF. The CDR3 DNA reads TGTGCCAGCAGTGAAGGGTCTGGGGCCAACGTCCTGACTTTC. The V and J genes are TRBV6-1 and TRBJ2-6; no reliable D call. CDR3 length equals 14 residues. Germline CDR1 and CDR2: MNHNS and SASEGT. With 1 base removed from V and 1 base from J, the gap between germline ends came to 2 bases.

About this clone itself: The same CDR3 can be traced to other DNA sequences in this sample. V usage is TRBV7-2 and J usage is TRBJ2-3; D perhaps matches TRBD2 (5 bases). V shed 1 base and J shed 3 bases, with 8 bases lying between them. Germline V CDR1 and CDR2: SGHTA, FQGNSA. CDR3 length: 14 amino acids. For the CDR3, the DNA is TGTGCCAGCAGCTTAGGGGCGGGTACAGATACGCAGTATTTT. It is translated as CASSLGAGTDTQYF.

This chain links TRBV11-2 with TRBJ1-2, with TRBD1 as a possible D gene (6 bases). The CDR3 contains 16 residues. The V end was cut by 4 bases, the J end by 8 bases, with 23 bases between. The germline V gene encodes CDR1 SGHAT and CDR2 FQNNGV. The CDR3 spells CASSSTQTTGPGGYTF. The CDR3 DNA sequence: TGTGCCAGCAGCTCTACCCAGACTACAGGGCCCGGGGGCTACACCTTC.

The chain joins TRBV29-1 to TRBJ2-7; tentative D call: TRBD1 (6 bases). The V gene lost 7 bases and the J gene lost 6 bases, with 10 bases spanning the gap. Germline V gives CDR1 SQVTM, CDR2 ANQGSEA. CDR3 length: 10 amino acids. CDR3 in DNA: TGCAGCGCAGGGGATTTCGAGCAGTACTTC. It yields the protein CSAGDFEQYF.

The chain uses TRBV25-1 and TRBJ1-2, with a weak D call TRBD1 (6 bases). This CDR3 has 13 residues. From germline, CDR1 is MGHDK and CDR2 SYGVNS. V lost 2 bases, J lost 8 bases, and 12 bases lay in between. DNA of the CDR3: TGTGCCAGCAGTGAAGCCGGGGGCTTCGGCTACACCTTC. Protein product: CASSEAGGFGYTF.